This entry describes one TCR beta chain. Antigen: not known. A J-beta primer mix and a sample-barcoded 5' primer were used in a second PCR of about 7 to 12 cycles. Template switching added a 12-random-nucleotide identifier to every cDNA molecule. TCRdb re-analysed the 5' RACE reads in MiXCR, keeping a single row per CDR3 protein. The table shows approximately 940,000 distinct CDR3 sequences, with about 44% occurring only once. The data were taken from a study of blood T cells in healthy people across ages. Study summary: Template switching captured about one barcoded beta molecule per two T cells.

Findings and limits, study-wide: Correlation between TCR beta diversity and naive T cell percentage was strong.

Trimming cost V 1 base and J 8 bases, with 19 bases left between them. The CDR3 consists of 16 residues. Germline CDR1 SGHTA, CDR2 FQGNSA. Sequences were obtained from blood. The chain links TRBV7-2 to TRBJ2-3; possible D gene TRBD1, 5 bases. This receptor was taken from a man younger than 45 in good health. The CDR3 region has the DNA TGTGCCAGCAGCTTAGATGGGGCGTGGGGCGTTGGTACGCAGTATTTT. Its protein product is CASSLDGAWGVGTQYF. The full variable domain, rest sourced from reference TRBV7-2 and TRBJ2-3, is GAGVSQSPSNKVTEKGKDVELRCDPISGHTALYWYRQSLGQGLEFLIYFQGNSAPDKSGLPSDRFSAERTGGSVSTLTIQRTQQEDSAVYLCASSLDGAWGVGTQYFGPGTRLTVL.